This T cell receptor (beta chain) was identified during a study of blood T cell repertoires in COVID-19 (dated by TCRdb to the early 2020s). Regarding the study in general: The collaborator samples originated in the United States, Italy and Spain and spanned the acute and convalescent phases of COVID-19. Samples were obtained from the ongoing ImmuneRACE study (first 160 participants) and from about 1,300 subjects provided by 6 global collaborators. Subjects who had been exposed to COVID-19, were actively infected with it, or had recovered from it provided the deeply sampled blood TCRbeta repertoires that made up the dataset. Sample metadata almost always included a de-identified subject ID, COVID-19 status, age in years and sex. The material from the prospective study consisted of cDNA or gDNA derived from T cells, B-cell-depleted T cells, or PBMCs. Where available, HLA class I and class II types were taken from metadata supplied by the sample provider and were not determined by assay-based typing. The repertoires were released in a freely available public database meant as a resource for research on the immune response to SARS-CoV-2.

The paper as a whole reports these results and caveats: The quantity of clinical and demographic metadata differed by source and by participant and was supplied without curation.

The immunoSEQ Assay, a bias-controlled multiplex PCR, was used to amplify TCRbeta CDR3 regions from genomic DNA. On the study's bioinformatics: The number of nucleated cells in each sample was estimated by amplification of reference gene primers within the assay. To quantify the absolute abundance of each unique TCRbeta CDR3 rearrangement, sequence reads were collapsed and filtered. For each sample, productive Simpson clonality was calculated by taking the square root of Simpson's diversity index across productive rearrangements. This immuneACCESS table, as held by TCRdb, lists in-frame sequences with V and J called but not all clones. Of the missing ones, under half trace to an unresolved V gene in checked studies; the others have no known cause. V, J and clone size derive from that table, while D and trimming were established from the DNA sequence. The sample table shows 240,000 or so clones, and about 90% are seen once. Clones ranked in the top ten supply 0.87% of the sample.

The germline V end is reduced by 3 bases and the J end by 4 bases; junction bases left unmatched: 9. The germline V gene (reference sequence) gives CDR1 as SGHNT and CDR2 as YYREEE. Counted from cysteine to phenylalanine, this CDR3 has 16 amino acids. Only the CDR3 DNA is retained, 48 bases long and in frame from the first base. In regard to this clone: Its antigen has not been determined. Base qualities are not at hand, and no much larger clone is one base apart.

In the prospective study, participants were 18 to 89 years old, resided in 24 geographic areas of the United States, and were enrolled through a virtual design. To assign participants to cohorts, the prospective study relied on clinical history that participants themselves reported in a screening survey and a study questionnaire. Exposed participants were defined as having been in contact with someone with a PCR-confirmed or clinician-diagnosed COVID-19 case within 2 weeks of study entry. Each participant in the prospective study had whole blood, serum and a nasopharyngeal or oropharyngeal swab collected by mobile phlebotomists. Participants in the prospective study had the option to provide additional blood draws and questionnaires over a roughly 2-month period. Before DNA extraction, prospective study blood samples were shipped either frozen or at room temperature.

The chain couples TRBV5-4 to TRBJ1-2; 10 middle bases align to TRBD1. The source is a man aged 45-60 years who had been exposed to COVID-19. The sequencing input was PBMCs or T cells enriched from blood (not recorded which). In nucleotide form, the sequence is TGTGCCAGCAGCTCTCCCGACAGGGGGCAGGGCTATGGCTACACCTTC. Protein translation: CASSSPDRGQGYGYTF. The CDR3, completed at both ends by the reference TRBV5-4 and TRBJ1-2 genes, gives the full variable domain ETGVTQSPTHLIKTRGQQVTLRCSSQSGHNTVSWYQQALGQGPQFIFQYYREEENGRGNFPPRFSGLQFPNYSSELNVNALELDDSALYLCASSSPDRGQGYGYTFGSGTRLTVV.